This TCR beta chain was identified during a study of blood T cells in healthy people across ages. This clonotype was seen only a few times. CDR1 is SEHNR and CDR2 is FQNEAQ in the germline V gene (reference sequence). V was cut by 5 bases and J by 3 bases, with 16 bases left in between. The CDR3 extends over 15 amino acids. A J-beta primer mix and a sample-barcoded 5' primer were used in a second PCR of roughly 7 to 12 cycles. From the 5' RACE reads, TCRdb called clonotypes with MiXCR, one entry per CDR3 protein. The table shows about 500,000 distinct CDR3 sequences, with 20% to 30% occurring only once. The sample was also linked to a second study, of T cells of mothers and their children.

V gene TRBV7-9 combines with J gene TRBJ1-2, with D perhaps matching TRBD1 (6 bases). The sequencing input was blood. This TCR derives from a boy younger than 18 in good health. This CDR3 reads CASSQAIQGYYGYTF. The CDR3, as DNA: TGTGCCAGCAGCCAAGCAATCCAGGGGTACTATGGCTACACCTTC.